This T cell receptor beta chain appears in the sequencing data of a study of beta chain features in type 1 diabetes. In the study overall: Taken together, all samples contributed around 100 million examined sorted cells. Points from the study as a whole: Here, the possible influence of HLA type (on TCRB rearrangement) remained unresolved. TCRB CDR3s were moderately but significantly shorter in Type 1 diabetes patients in all four CD4+ subsets. Insertions at VDJ junctions were less frequent in type 1 diabetes patients. These patients also deleted more nucleotides at the same junctions.

With 3 bases clipped from V and 4 bases from J, the junction kept 5 bases outside the gene matches. Germline V lookup: CDR1 SNHLY, CDR2 FYNNEI. The CDR3 sequence is 14 residues long. The entirety of the isolated RNA underwent reverse transcription, so expressed TCRB transcripts were sequenced. Method: immunoSEQ multiplex PCR; TCRdb's copy keeps in-frame clones and lacks some. The sample has 600,000 to 750,000 clones; roughly 12% are singletons. Note on this clone: Its antigen is undetermined.

Over 95% purity was reached by all sorted populations. The genes are TRBV2 and TRBJ2-5, with 7 nucleotides matching TRBD2. The clonotype originates from a young man with type 1 diabetes. Sequenced material: naive CD4+ T cells from blood. The CDR3 spells CASSEGTNRETQYF. CDR3 bases: TGTGCCAGCAGTGAGGGGACTAATCGAGAGACCCAGTACTTC.